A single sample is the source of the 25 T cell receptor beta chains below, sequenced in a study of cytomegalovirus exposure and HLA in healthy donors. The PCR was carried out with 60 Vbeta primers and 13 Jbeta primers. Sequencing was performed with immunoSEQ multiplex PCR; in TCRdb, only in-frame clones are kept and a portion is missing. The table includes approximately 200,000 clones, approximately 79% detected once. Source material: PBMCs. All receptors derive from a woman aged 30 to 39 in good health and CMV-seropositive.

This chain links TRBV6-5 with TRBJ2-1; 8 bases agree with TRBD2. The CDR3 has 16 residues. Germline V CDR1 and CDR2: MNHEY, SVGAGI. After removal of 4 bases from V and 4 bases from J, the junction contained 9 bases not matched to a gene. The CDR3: CASSLGGLAGYNEQFF. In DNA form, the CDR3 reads TGTGCCAGCAGTTTAGGGGGGCTAGCGGGTTACAATGAGCAGTTCTTC.

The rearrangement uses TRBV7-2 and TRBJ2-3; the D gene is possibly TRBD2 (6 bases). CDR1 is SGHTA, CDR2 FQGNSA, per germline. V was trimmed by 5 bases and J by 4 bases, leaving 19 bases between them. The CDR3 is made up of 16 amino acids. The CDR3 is CASSHLQGLYSDTQYF. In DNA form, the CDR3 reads TGTGCCAGCAGCCATCTGCAGGGACTCTATTCAGATACGCAGTATTTT.

This CDR3 is CASSLELAGDGEQFF. The CDR3 coding sequence is TGTGCCAGCAGCTTAGAGCTAGCGGGAGACGGTGAGCAGTTCTTC. V usage is TRBV7-7 and J usage is TRBJ2-1, with TRBD2 matching 10 bases. The CDR3 is 15 residues long. V was clipped by 1 base and J by 9 bases; unmatched bases: 6. The V gene's germline CDR1 is SSHAT and CDR2 FNYEAQ (reference sequence).

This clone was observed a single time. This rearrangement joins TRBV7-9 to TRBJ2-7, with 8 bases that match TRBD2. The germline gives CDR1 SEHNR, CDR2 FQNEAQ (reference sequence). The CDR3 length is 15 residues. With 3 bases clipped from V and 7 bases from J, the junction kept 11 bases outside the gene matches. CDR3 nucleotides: TGTGCCAGCAGCTTGGGTAGCGGGAAGGTCAGGGAGCAGTACTTC. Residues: CASSLGSGKVREQYF.

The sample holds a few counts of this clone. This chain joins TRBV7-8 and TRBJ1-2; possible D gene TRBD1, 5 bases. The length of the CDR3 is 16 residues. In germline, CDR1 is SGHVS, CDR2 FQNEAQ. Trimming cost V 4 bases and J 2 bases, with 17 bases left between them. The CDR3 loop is CASSSRTGVTNYGYTF. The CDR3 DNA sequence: TGTGCCAGCAGCTCGCGAACGGGGGTTACGAACTATGGCTACACCTTC.

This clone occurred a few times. The CDR3 is CASSSENGKGYTF. The CDR3 bases are TGTGCCAGCAGCTCGGAAAACGGGAAAGGCTACACCTTC. This chain connects TRBV5-6 to TRBJ1-2, with unresolved D. V was clipped by 3 bases and J by 8 bases, with 14 bases between them. CDR1 and CDR2 from the germline V gene are SGHDT and YYEEEE. The length of the CDR3 is 13 residues. Full variable domain (rest looked up from reference TRBV5-6 and TRBJ1-2): DAGVTQSPTHLIKTRGQQVTLRCSPKSGHDTVSWYQQALGQGPQFIFQYYEEEERQRGNFPDRFSGHQFPNYSSELNVNALLLGDSALYLCASSSENGKGYTFGSGTRLTVV.

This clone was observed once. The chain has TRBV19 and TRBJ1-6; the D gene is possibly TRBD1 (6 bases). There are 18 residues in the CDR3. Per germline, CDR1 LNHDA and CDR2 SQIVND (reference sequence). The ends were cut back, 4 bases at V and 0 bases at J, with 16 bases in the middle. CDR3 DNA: TGTGCCAGTAGTACTTCTCCTAGGGGGAGCTCCTATAATTCACCCCTCCACTTT. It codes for CASSTSPRGSSYNSPLHF. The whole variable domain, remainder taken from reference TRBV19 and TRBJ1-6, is DGGITQSPKYLFRKEGQNVTLSCEQNLNHDAMYWYRQDPGQGLRLIYYSQIVNDFQKGDIAEGYSVSREKKESFPLTVTSAQKNPTAFYLCASSTSPRGSSYNSPLHFGNGTRLTVT.

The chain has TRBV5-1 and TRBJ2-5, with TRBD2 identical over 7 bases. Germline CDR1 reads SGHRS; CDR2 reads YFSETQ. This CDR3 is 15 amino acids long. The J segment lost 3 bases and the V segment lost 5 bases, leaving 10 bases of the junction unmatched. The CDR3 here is CASRNLLATKETQYF. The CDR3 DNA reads TGCGCCAGCAGAAACCTACTAGCGACAAAAGAGACCCAGTACTTC.

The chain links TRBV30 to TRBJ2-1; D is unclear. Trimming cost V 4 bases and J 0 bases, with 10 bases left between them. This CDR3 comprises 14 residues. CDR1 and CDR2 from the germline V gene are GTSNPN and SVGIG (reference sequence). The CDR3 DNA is TGTGCCTGGAACCCCCTAAGCTCCTACAATGAGCAGTTCTTC. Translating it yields CAWNPLSSYNEQFF.

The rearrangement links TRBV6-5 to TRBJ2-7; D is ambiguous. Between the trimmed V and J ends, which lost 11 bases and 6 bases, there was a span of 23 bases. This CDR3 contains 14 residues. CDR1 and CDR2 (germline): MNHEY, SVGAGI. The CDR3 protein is CASSNGVLSSEQYF. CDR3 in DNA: TGTGCCTCCAGTAATGGAGTTCTCAGTTCCGAGCAGTACTTC.

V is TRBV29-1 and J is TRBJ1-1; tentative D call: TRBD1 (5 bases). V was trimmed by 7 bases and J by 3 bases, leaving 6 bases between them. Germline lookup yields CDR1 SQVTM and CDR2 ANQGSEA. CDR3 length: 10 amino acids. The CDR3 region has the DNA TGCAGCGGGGGGGACACTGAAGCTTTCTTT. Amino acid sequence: CSGGDTEAFF.

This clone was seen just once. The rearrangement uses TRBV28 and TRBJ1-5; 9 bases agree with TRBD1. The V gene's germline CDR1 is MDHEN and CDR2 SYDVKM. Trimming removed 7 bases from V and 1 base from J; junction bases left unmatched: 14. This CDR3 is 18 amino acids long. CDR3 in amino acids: CASISPIPGTGSNQPQHF. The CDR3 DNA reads TGTGCCAGCATTAGCCCTATCCCCGGGACAGGGAGCAATCAGCCCCAGCATTTT.

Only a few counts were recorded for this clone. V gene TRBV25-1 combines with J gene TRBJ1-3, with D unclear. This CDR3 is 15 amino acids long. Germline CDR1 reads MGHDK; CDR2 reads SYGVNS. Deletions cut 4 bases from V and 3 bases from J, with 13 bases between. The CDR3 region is CASSAGVVGGNTIYF. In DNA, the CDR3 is TGTGCCAGCAGTGCCGGGGTGGTTGGTGGAAACACCATATATTTT.

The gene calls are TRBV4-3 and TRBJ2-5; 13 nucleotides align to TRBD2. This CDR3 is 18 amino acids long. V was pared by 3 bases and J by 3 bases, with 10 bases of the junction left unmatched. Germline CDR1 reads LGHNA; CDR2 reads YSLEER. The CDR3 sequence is CASSHAGTSGTSKETQYF. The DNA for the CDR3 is TGCGCCAGCAGCCATGCCGGGACTAGCGGGACGTCCAAAGAGACCCAGTACTTC.

The CDR3 protein is CAWSAWDRTGEAFF. The CDR3 coding sequence is TGTGCCTGGAGTGCTTGGGATCGGACAGGGGAAGCTTTCTTT. This chain links TRBV30 with TRBJ1-1; 8 bases line up with TRBD1. V trimming: 1 base; J trimming: 8 bases; junction bases outside the gene matches: 9. This CDR3 spans 14 amino acids. The germline gives CDR1 GTSNPN, CDR2 SVGIG (reference sequence).

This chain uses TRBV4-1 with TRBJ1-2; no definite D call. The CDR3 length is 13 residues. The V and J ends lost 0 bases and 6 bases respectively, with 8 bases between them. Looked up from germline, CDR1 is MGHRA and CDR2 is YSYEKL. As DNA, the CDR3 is TGCGCCAGCAGCCAAGATGGCACAGATGGCTACACCTTC. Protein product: CASSQDGTDGYTF.

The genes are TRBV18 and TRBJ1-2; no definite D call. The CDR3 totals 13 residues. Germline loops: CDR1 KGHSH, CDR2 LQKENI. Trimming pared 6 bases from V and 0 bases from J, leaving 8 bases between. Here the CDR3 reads CASSTVPNYGYTF. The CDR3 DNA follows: TGTGCCAGCTCGACTGTCCCTAACTATGGCTACACCTTC. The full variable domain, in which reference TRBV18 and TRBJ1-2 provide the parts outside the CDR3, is NAGVMQNPRHLVRRRGQEARLRCSPMKGHSHVYWYRQLPEEGLKFMVYLQKENIIDESGMPKERFSAEFPKEGPSILRIQQVVRGDSAAYFCASSTVPNYGYTFGSGTRLTVV.

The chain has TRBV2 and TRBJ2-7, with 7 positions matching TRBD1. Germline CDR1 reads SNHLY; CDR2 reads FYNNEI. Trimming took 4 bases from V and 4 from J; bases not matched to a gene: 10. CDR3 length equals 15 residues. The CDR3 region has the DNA TGTGCCAGCAGTGTGGAAGACAGGGTTGTTTACGAGCAGTACTTC. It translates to CASSVEDRVVYEQYF.

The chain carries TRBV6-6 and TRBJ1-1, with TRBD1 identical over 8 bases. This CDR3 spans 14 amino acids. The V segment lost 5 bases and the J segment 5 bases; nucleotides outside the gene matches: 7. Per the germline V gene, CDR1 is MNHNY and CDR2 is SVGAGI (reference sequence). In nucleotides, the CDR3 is TGTGCCAGCAGTCTCGGACAGGGAAGGACTGAAGCTTTCTTT. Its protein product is CASSLGQGRTEAFF.

The CDR3 coding sequence is TGCGCCAGCAGCTGGACATCTCCGAGCTCCTACGAGCAGTACTTC. Translated: CASSWTSPSSYEQYF. This chain uses TRBV5-1 with TRBJ2-7; D may be TRBD1 (5 bases). Trimming left V 3 bases short and J 0 bases short, with 13 bases between. The CDR3 has 15 residues. The germline V gene encodes CDR1 SGHRS and CDR2 YFSETQ.

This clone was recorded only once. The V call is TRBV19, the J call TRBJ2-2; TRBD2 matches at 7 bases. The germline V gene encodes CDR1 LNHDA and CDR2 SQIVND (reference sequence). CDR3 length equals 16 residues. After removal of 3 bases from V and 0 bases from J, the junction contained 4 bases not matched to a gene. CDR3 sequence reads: CASSMVAGANTGELFF. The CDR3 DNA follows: TGTGCCAGTAGTATGGTAGCGGGCGCGAACACCGGGGAGCTGTTTTTT.

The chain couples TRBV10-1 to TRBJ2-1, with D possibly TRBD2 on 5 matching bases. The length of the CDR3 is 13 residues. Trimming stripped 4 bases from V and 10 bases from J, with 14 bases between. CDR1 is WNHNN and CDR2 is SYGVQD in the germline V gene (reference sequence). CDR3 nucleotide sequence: TGCGCCAGCAGTGGGAGGTCGCGGAAGGAGCAGTTCTTC. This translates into CASSGRSRKEQFF.

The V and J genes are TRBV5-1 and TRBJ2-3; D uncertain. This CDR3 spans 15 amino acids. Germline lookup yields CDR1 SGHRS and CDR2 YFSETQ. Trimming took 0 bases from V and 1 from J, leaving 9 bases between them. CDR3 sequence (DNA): TGCGCCAGCAGCTTGGGGCCAGAGGGCACAGATACGCAGTATTTT. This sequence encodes CASSLGPEGTDTQYF.

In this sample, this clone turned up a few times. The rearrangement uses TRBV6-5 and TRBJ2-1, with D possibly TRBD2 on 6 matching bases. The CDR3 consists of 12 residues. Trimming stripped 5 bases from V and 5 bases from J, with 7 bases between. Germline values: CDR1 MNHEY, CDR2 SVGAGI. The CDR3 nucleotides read TGTGCCAGCAGTGCGGGGAACAATGAGCAGTTCTTC. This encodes CASSAGNNEQFF.

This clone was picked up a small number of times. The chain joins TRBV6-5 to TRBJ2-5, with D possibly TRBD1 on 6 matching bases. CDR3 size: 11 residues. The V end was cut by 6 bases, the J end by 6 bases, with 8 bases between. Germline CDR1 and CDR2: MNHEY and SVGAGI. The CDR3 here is CASSRGQTQYF. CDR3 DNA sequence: TGTGCCAGCAGCAGGGGTCAGACCCAGTACTTC.